This T cell receptor beta chain was captured by sequencing in a study of cytomegalovirus exposure and HLA in healthy donors. Study-wide results and caveats: For TCR beta chains, V- and J-gene trimming was later linked to a missense DCLRE1C variant. Among TCR beta chains of equal frequency, HLA-associated ones were more clonally expanded in a later analysis. Cytomegalovirus association was assigned to approximately 160 TCR beta chains.

Turning to this clone: The antigen is undetermined.

The PCR ran on 60 Vbeta and 13 Jbeta primers. Method: immunoSEQ multiplex PCR; TCRdb's copy keeps in-frame clones and lacks some. The sample holds about 150,000 clones, less than 90% seen once. CDR1 is MGHRA, CDR2 YSYEKL, per germline. J lost 1 base, V lost 4 bases, and 7 bases had no gene match. The CDR3 loop spans 16 amino acids. This chain uses TRBV4-1 with TRBJ2-5; 9 bases align to TRBD2. What was sequenced was PBMCs. This clonotype was obtained from a man younger than 30 in good health and CMV-seronegative. The CDR3 region is CASSRGSGGLQETQYF. Written as DNA, the CDR3 is TGCGCCAGCAGCCGGGGTAGCGGGGGCCTCCAAGAGACCCAGTACTTC.